Listed below are T cell receptor beta chains from one sample, sequenced in a study of Tregs in tolerant kidney transplant recipients. TCRdb's copy holds only in-frame clones and misses some; the assay was immunoSEQ multiplex PCR. This table has approximately 90,000 clones, around nine tenths appearing once. The sample taken for sequencing was CD8+ T cells from blood. These receptors were obtained from a human donor in good health. Each CDR3 is given with its conserved first and last residue. D genes are given only for firm matches. Size values are once, few and many counts, or a class for expanded clones, and some rows have none.

>-|TRBJ2-7|TRBV7-6|-
CASSLVEYEQYF
TGTGCCAGCAGCTTAGTTGAGTACGAGCAGTACTTC
>TRBD1|TRBJ1-2|TRBV7-9|-
CASSLDGTGYVGYTF
TGTGCCAGCAGCTTAGACGGGACAGGGTATGTTGGCTACACCTTC
>-|TRBJ1-5|TRBV4-1|-
CASSQGFDGTGNQPQHF
TGCGCCAGCAGCCAAGGTTTCGACGGGACTGGCAATCAGCCCCAGCATTTT
>-|TRBJ2-3|TRBV13|-
CASSGAEGGTVTDTQYF
TGTGCCAGCAGCGGAGCCGAGGGGGGTACCGTGACGGATACGCAGTATTTT
>-|TRBJ1-6|TRBV5-1|-
CASSLRGPNSPLHF
TGCGCCAGCAGCTTGAGGGGCCCTAATTCACCCCTCCACTTT
>TRBD2|TRBJ2-1|TRBV6-6|-
CASSYWTSGSYNEQFF
TGTGCCAGCAGTTACTGGACTAGCGGTTCCTACAATGAGCAGTTCTTC
>-|TRBJ2-3|TRBV7-9|-
CASSLSLATDTQYF
TGTGCCAGCAGCTTAAGTCTGGCCACAGATACGCAGTATTTT
>-|TRBJ1-5|TRBV27|-
CASSGDNYSNQPQHF
TGTGCCAGCAGTGGAGACAATTATAGCAATCAGCCCCAGCATTTT
>TRBD2|TRBJ2-1|TRBV11-1|-
CASSINRGSRNEQFF
TGTGCCAGCAGCATAAACCGCGGGAGTCGGAATGAGCAGTTCTTC
>-|TRBJ2-7|TRBV7-8|once
CASSSDGFLDF
TGTGCCAGCAGCTCCGACGGGTTTCTGGACTTC
>TRBD1|TRBJ1-1|TRBV19|-
CASTPLQGAIPNTEAFF
TGTGCCAGTACCCCGTTACAGGGGGCTATACCGAACACTGAAGCTTTCTTT
>-|TRBJ2-1|TRBV19|-
CASSIVRDNEQFF
TGTGCCAGTAGTATAGTGCGGGACAATGAGCAGTTCTTC
>-|TRBJ2-7|TRBV7-9|-
CASSPRVTYEQYF
TGTGCCAGCAGCCCCAGGGTTACCTACGAGCAGTACTTC
>-|TRBJ2-7|TRBV15|-
CATSRDSYEQYF
TGTGCCACCAGCAGGGACAGCTACGAGCAGTACTTC
>TRBD1|TRBJ2-7|TRBV13|-
CASSLGTGGYEQYF
TGTGCCAGCAGCTTAGGGACAGGGGGATACGAGCAGTACTTC
>-|TRBJ2-2|TRBV6-1|-
CASSDPGATGELFF
TGTGCCAGCAGTGACCCCGGAGCCACCGGGGAGCTGTTTTTT
>-|TRBJ2-2|TRBV7-9|once
CASSHRSPGELFF
TGTGCCAGCAGCCACCGTTCCCCCGGGGAGCTGTTTTTT
>TRBD1|TRBJ2-3|TRBV10-3|-
CAISESLDRPPTDTQYF
TGTGCCATCAGTGAGTCGTTGGACAGGCCCCCCACAGATACGCAGTATTTT
>TRBD2|TRBJ2-2|TRBV6-4|-
CASSGTSGSLDTGELFF
TGTGCCAGCAGCGGGACTAGCGGGAGCCTGGACACCGGGGAGCTGTTTTTT
>TRBD2|TRBJ2-7|TRBV9|-
CASSVDQDSGGAYEQYF
TGTGCCAGCAGCGTAGACCAAGATAGCGGGGGGGCCTACGAGCAGTACTTC
>-|TRBJ2-7|TRBV6-5|few
CASSYSPSSYEQYF
TGTGCCAGCAGTTACTCGCCCTCCTCCTACGAGCAGTACTTC
>-|TRBJ1-5|TRBV19|-
CASIEKGESNQPQHF
TGTGCCAGTATTGAGAAGGGAGAGAGCAATCAGCCCCAGCATTTT
>-|TRBJ2-3|TRBV2|-
CASKSGADTQYF
TGTGCCTCCAAGAGTGGGGCAGATACGCAGTATTTT
>TRBD1|TRBJ1-2|TRBV6-5|-
CASSRPGQGVGYTF
TGTGCCAGCAGTCGACCGGGGCAGGGGGTTGGCTACACCTTC
>-|TRBJ1-2|TRBV21-1|-
CASSKEIHYGYTF
TGTGCCAGCAGCAAAGAGATTCACTATGGCTACACCTTC
>TRBD1|TRBJ2-1|TRBV18|-
CASSPRDRVGNEQFF
TGTGCCAGCTCACCCCGGGACAGGGTGGGAAATGAGCAGTTCTTC
>TRBD1|TRBJ2-5|TRBV11-2|-
CASSLGTGGLETQYF
TGTGCCAGCAGTTTGGGGACAGGGGGCTTGGAGACCCAGTACTTC
>-|TRBJ1-2|TRBV27|-
CASTFTGPVLRGVHGYTF
TGTGCCAGTACTTTTACCGGGCCAGTCTTGAGGGGCGTGCATGGCTACACCTTC
>-|TRBJ2-4|TRBV27|-
CASSSRTGAKNIQYF
TGTGCCAGCAGTTCCCGAACCGGTGCCAAAAACATTCAGTACTTC
>TRBD2|TRBJ2-3|TRBV6-1|-
CASSATPLAGGVDTQYF
TGTGCCAGCAGTGCGACCCCACTAGCGGGAGGGGTAGATACGCAGTATTTT
>-|TRBJ2-2|TRBV9|-
CASSALGGGELFF
TGTGCCAGCAGCGCCTTAGGTGGCGGGGAGCTGTTTTTT
>-|TRBJ2-5|TRBV12-5|-
CASGYDRIQETQYF
TGTGCTAGTGGATATGACAGGATTCAAGAGACCCAGTACTTC
>-|TRBJ1-1|TRBV9|-
CASSVVAGGQLNTEAFF
TGTGCCAGCAGCGTAGTGGCTGGGGGTCAACTGAACACTGAAGCTTTCTTT
>TRBD1|TRBJ2-5|TRBV5-1|-
CASSLPLRQGSETQYF
TGCGCCAGCAGCTTGCCGCTGCGACAGGGTTCGGAGACCCAGTACTTC
>-|TRBJ2-7|TRBV11-2|-
CASSLGGIYEQYF
TGTGCCAGCAGCTTAGGAGGGATCTACGAGCAGTACTTC
>-|TRBJ1-1|TRBV27|-
CASSLSLDNTEAFF
TGTGCCAGCAGTTTATCCCTGGATAACACTGAAGCTTTCTTT
>TRBD2|TRBJ2-5|TRBV19|-
CASSIPLRGGQETQYF
TGTGCCAGTAGTATTCCCCTGCGGGGGGGCCAAGAGACCCAGTACTTC
>-|TRBJ2-1|TRBV11-1|-
CASSLSSYNEQFF
TGTGCCAGCAGCTTATCTAGCTACAATGAGCAGTTCTTC
>-|TRBJ1-1|TRBV29-1|-
CSVEGGGGTEAFF
TGCAGCGTTGAAGGGGGGGGCGGCACTGAAGCTTTCTTT
>-|TRBJ1-6|TRBV7-9|once
CASSLVANRSPLHF
TGTGCCAGCAGCTTAGTCGCGAATCGATCACCCCTCCACTTT
>-|TRBJ2-3|TRBV9|-
CASSLTITDTQYF
TGTGCCAGCAGCCTGACGATCACAGATACGCAGTATTTT